This T cell receptor (beta chain) was identified during a study of OX40 agonist ivuxolimab in advanced cancers. About the investigation overall: Ivuxolimab, which targeted the costimulatory receptor OX40 (CD134), was an agonistic, fully human IgG2 monoclonal antibody. Intravenous ivuxolimab was administered to patients every 2 weeks at six dose levels: 0.01, 0.1, 0.3, 1.5, 3 and 10 mg/kg. Of the 50 to 55 patients in dose escalation, some 19 had hepatocellular carcinoma, roughly 15 had melanoma, 9 had renal cell carcinoma and 9 had head and neck cancer. In the dose-escalation cohort, 82.7% of patients were male, and the mean age was roughly 60 years, with a range of 23 to 79. Patients were allowed to have had prior anti-PD-1, anti-PD-L1 or anti-CTLA-4 therapy, and approximately 37% of the dose-escalation patients had been treated with checkpoint inhibitors. Partial responses occurred in three dose-escalation patients, of whom one had hepatocellular carcinoma and two had cutaneous melanoma. Peripheral TCRbeta sequencing aimed to test whether ivuxolimab altered TCR sequence diversity and caused clonal T-cell expansion. The paper describes the monotherapy dose-escalation part (N of about 52 patients) of the phase I trial of ivuxolimab. What the authors observed across the whole study: After ivuxolimab, expanded clones were on average more numerous among CD8+ T cells than among CD4+ T cells. Low levels of normalized T-cell clonal expansion were also seen in some nonresponding patients. The antigen specificity of the peripheral T cells that underwent clonal expansion was not determined. In the 0.1-3.0 mg/kg groups, partial responders were among the patients with the lowest normalized peripheral clonal expansion, particularly in CD8+ T cells. At doses of 0.1 to 3.0 mg/kg, clonal expansion of both CD4+ and CD8+ blood T cells was observed from baseline to week 6.

Counted from cysteine to phenylalanine, this CDR3 has 14 amino acids. The kept DNA is CDR3 alone, 42 bases in frame from the first base. The CDR1 and CDR2 encoded by the germline V gene (reference sequence) are MNHEY and SMNVEV. Trimming at the junction amounts to 2 bases on V and 8 bases on J, and the germline ends lie 13 bases apart. Genomic DNA was extracted from sorted cells for sequencing of the TCRbeta CDR3 region. The immunoSEQ Assay was used for sequencing of TCRbeta CDR3 regions. The table was pulled from immuneACCESS by TCRdb, which kept in-frame rearrangements only. Such tables lose some clones; where checked, under half of the loss comes from unresolved V genes, and the rest has no known cause. In this sample the table shows tens of thousands of clones, around 93% of which occur a single time. The leading ten clones occupy approximately 15% of the sample. The trial excluded patients who had a history of autoimmune disease or were on systemic immunosuppression. Peripheral blood for TCR sequencing was collected from all dose cohorts at baseline, on cycle 4 day 1, and on cycle 7 day 1. Samples were obtained from an open-label, multicenter, first-in-human phase I dose-escalation trial of ivuxolimab. Adults with locally advanced or metastatic head and neck squamous cell, hepatocellular, melanoma or renal cell carcinoma were enrolled in the trial. Before TCR sequencing, CD4+ T cells and CD8+ T cells were sorted from peripheral blood as separate populations.

On this clone itself: Its antigen remains undetermined. Per-base qualities were not stored, and no clone one base away is much larger.

The sample was CD4+ or CD8+ T cells sorted from blood, taken in a trial of the OX40 agonist ivuxolimab. The clonotype comes from an adult with an advanced solid tumor such as melanoma, head and neck, liver or kidney cancer. The chain links TRBV27 with TRBJ2-1; the best D guess is TRBD1, with 7 bases matching. The DNA sequence is as follows: TGTGCCAGCAGTTTACTGGAGGGGGCCCATGAGCAGTTCTTC. This gives the protein CASSLLEGAHEQFF.